This record looks at one T cell receptor beta chain sequence and its context. The antigen is not known. The sample originates from a study of T cells after yellow fever vaccination. Study findings and constraints: Weaker, the secondary response had a peak occurring faster, on day 5 versus 15. Shared CD4/CD8 clonotypes were a small share, likely from convergent recombination.

Germline V CDR1 and CDR2: LNHNV, YYDKDF (reference sequence). The CDR3 extends over 14 amino acids. Trimming took off 0 bases at V and 4 bases at J, with 10 bases between the two ends. One entry per CDR3 protein results from TCRdb running MiXCR on the 5' RACE reads. The repertoire includes roughly 330,000 distinct CDR3 sequences, roughly 4% of them detected once, and less than 25% sits in the top ten. This clonotype was obtained from a man in his late teens or twenties who received the YFV17D yellow fever vaccine. The sequencing here drew on PBMCs, taken 5 days after the yellow fever booster vaccination. The chain is built from TRBV15 and TRBJ2-7, with D perhaps TRBD2 (6 bases). The CDR3 nucleotides are TGTGCCACCAGCAGAGATGGGGGGAGGTACGAGCAGTACTTC. It yields the protein CATSRDGGRYEQYF.